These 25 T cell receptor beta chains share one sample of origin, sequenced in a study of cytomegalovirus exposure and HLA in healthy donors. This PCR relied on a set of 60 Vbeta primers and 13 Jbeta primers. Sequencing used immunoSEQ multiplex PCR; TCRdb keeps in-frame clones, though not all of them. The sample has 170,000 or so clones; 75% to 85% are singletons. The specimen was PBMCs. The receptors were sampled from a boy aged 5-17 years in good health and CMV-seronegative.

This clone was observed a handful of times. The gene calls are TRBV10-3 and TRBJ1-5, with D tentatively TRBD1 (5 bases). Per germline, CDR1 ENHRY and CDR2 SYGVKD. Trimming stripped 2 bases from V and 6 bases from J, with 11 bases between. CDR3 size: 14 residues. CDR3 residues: CAISEEGGVQPQHF. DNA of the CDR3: TGTGCCATCAGTGAGGAGGGAGGGGTTCAGCCCCAGCATTTT.

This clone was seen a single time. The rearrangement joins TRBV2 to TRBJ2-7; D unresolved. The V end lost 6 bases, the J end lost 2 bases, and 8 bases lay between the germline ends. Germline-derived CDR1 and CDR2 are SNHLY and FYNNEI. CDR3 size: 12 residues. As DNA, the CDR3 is TGTGCCAGCAGAGACACAGCCTACGAGCAGTACTTC. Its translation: CASRDTAYEQYF.

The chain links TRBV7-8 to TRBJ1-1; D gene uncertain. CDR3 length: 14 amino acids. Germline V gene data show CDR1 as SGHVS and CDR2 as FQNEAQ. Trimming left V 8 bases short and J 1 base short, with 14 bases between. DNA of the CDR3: TGTGCCAGCTACCCTTCGACGGGGAACACTGAAGCTTTCTTT. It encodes CASYPSTGNTEAFF.

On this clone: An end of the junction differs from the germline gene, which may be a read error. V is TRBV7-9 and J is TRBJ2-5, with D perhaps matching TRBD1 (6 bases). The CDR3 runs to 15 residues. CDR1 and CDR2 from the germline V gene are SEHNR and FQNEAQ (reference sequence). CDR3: CSSSLALGQSETQYF. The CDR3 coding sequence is TGTTCCAGCAGCTTAGCATTGGGACAATCCGAGACCCAGTACTTC.

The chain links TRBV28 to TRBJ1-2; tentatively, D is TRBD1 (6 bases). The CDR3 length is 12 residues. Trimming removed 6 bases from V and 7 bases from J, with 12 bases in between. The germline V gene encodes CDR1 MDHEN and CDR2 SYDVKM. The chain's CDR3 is CASREQGFGYTF. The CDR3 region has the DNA TGTGCCAGCAGGGAACAGGGATTTGGCTACACCTTC.

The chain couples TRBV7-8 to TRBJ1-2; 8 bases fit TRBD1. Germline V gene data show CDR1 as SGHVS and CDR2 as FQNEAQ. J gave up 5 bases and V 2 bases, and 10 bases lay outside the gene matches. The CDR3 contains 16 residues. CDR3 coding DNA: TGTGCCAGCAGCTTAACTAGCGGGACAGGAGAGTATGGCTACACCTTC. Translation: CASSLTSGTGEYGYTF.

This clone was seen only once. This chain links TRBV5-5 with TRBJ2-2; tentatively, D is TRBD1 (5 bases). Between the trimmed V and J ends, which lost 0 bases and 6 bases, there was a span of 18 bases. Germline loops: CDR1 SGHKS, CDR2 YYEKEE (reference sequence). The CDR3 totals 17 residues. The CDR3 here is CASSLAVVRPGPGELFF. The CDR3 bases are TGTGCCAGCAGCTTGGCCGTAGTTCGGCCAGGGCCCGGGGAGCTGTTTTTT.

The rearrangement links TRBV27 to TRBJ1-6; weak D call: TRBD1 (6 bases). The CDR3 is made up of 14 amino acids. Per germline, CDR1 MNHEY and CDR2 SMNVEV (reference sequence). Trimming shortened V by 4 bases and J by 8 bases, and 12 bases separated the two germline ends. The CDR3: CASSYGTRHSPLHF. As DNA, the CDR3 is TGTGCCAGCAGTTACGGGACAAGGCATTCACCCCTCCACTTT.

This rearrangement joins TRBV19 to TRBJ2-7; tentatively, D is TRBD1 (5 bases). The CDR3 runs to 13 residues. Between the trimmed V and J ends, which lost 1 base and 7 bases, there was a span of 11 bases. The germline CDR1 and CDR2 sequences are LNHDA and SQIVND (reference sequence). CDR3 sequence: CASSIGQFGEQYF. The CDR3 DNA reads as TGTGCCAGTAGTATAGGACAGTTCGGTGAGCAGTACTTC. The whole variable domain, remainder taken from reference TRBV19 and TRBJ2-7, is DGGITQSPKYLFRKEGQNVTLSCEQNLNHDAMYWYRQDPGQGLRLIYYSQIVNDFQKGDIAEGYSVSREKKESFPLTVTSAQKNPTAFYLCASSIGQFGEQYFGPGTRLTVT.

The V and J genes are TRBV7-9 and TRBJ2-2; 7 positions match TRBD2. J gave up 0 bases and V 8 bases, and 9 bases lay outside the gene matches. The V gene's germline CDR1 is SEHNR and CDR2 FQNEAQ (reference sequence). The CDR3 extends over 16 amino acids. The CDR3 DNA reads TGTGCCAGCCCCTATGGGGGAGGGACGAACACCGGGGAGCTGTTTTTT. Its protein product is CASPYGGGTNTGELFF.

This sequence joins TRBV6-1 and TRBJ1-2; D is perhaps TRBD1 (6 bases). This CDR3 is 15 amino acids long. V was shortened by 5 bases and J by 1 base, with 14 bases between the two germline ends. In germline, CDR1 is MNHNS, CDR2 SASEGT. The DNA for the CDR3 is TGTGCCAGCAGTCTCTCCCGGGACATTAACTATGGCTACACCTTC. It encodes CASSLSRDINYGYTF.

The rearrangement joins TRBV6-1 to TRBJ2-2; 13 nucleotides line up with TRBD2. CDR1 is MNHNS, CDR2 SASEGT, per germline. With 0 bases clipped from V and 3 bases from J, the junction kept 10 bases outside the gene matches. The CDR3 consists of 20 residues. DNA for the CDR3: TGTGCCAGCAGTGAAGCTCCGGGACTAGCGGGGCTTGTGTACACCGGGGAGCTGTTTTTT. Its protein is CASSEAPGLAGLVYTGELFF.

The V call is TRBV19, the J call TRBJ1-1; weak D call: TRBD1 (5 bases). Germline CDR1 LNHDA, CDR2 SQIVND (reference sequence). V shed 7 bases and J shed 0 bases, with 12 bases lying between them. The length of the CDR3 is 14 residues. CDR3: CASTTGGMNTEAFF. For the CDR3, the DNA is TGTGCCAGTACCACCGGGGGAATGAACACTGAAGCTTTCTTT. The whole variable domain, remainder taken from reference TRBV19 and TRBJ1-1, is DGGITQSPKYLFRKEGQNVTLSCEQNLNHDAMYWYRQDPGQGLRLIYYSQIVNDFQKGDIAEGYSVSREKKESFPLTVTSAQKNPTAFYLCASTTGGMNTEAFFGQGTRLTVV.

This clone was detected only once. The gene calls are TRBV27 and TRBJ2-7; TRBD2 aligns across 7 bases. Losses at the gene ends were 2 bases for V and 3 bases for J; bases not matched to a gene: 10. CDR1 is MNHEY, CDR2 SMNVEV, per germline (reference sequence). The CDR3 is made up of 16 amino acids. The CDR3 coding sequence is TGTGCCAGCAGTTTAGGCCCCCCGGGCGGGGGCTACGAGCAGTACTTC. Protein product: CASSLGPPGGGYEQYF.

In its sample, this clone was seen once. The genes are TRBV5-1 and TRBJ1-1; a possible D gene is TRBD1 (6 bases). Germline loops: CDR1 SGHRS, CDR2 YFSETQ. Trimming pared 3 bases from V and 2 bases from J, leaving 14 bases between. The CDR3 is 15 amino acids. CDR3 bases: TGCGCCAGCAGCTCCCTTGGGGGGGCTAACACTGAAGCTTTCTTT. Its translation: CASSSLGGANTEAFF. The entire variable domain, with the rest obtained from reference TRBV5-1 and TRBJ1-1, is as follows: KAGVTQTPRYLIKTRGQQVTLSCSPISGHRSVSWYQQTPGQGLQFLFEYFSETQRNKGNFPGRFSGRQFSNSRSEMNVSTLELGDSALYLCASSSLGGANTEAFFGQGTRLTVV.

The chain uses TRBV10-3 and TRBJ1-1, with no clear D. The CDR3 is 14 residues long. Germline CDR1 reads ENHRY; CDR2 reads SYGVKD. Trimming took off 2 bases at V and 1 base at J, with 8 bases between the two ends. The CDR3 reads CAISEIEGNTEAFF. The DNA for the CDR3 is TGTGCCATCAGTGAGATTGAGGGGAACACTGAAGCTTTCTTT.

The CDR3 sequence is CASSLGAKGRSGYGYTF. The CDR3 DNA reads as TGCGCCAGCAGCTTGGGGGCGAAGGGGCGGAGTGGTTATGGCTACACCTTC. The rearrangement links TRBV5-1 to TRBJ1-2, with a tentative D call TRBD1 (5 bases). CDR1 SGHRS and CDR2 YFSETQ come from the germline V gene. V lost 0 bases and J 5 bases, leaving 20 bases between the germline ends. This CDR3 spans 17 amino acids. Full variable domain (outside the CDR3, taken from reference TRBV5-1 and TRBJ1-2): KAGVTQTPRYLIKTRGQQVTLSCSPISGHRSVSWYQQTPGQGLQFLFEYFSETQRNKGNFPGRFSGRQFSNSRSEMNVSTLELGDSALYLCASSLGAKGRSGYGYTFGSGTRLTVV.

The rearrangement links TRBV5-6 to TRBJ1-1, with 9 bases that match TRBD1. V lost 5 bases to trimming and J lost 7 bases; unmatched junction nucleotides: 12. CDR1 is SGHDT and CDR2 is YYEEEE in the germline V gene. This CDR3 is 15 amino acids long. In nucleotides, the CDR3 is TGTGCCAGCAGGAGAGGGACAGGGAAAAGGAGTGAAGCTTTCTTT. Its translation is CASRRGTGKRSEAFF. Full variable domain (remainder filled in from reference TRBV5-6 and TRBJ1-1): DAGVTQSPTHLIKTRGQQVTLRCSPKSGHDTVSWYQQALGQGPQFIFQYYEEEERQRGNFPDRFSGHQFPNYSSELNVNALLLGDSALYLCASRRGTGKRSEAFFGQGTRLTVV.

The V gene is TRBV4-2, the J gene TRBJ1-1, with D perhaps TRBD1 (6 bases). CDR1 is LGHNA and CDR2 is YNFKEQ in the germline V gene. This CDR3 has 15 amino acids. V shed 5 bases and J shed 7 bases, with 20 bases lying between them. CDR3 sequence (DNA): TGTGCCAGCAGCGTTTTGGGGGGGCGGGTCGGTGAAGCTTTCTTT. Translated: CASSVLGGRVGEAFF.

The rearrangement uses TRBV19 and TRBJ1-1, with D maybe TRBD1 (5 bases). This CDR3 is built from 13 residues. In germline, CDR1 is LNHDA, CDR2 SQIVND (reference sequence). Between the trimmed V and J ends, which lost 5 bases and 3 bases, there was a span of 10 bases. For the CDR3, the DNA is TGTGCCAGTAGTCCTACGGGGGACACTGAAGCTTTCTTT. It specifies CASSPTGDTEAFF.

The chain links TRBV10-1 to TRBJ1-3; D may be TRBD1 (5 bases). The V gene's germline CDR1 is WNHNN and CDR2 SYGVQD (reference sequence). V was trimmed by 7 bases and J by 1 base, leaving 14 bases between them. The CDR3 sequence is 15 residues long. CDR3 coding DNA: TGCGCCAGCACCCCAAAAGGGACTTCTGGAAACACCATATATTTT. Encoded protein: CASTPKGTSGNTIYF.

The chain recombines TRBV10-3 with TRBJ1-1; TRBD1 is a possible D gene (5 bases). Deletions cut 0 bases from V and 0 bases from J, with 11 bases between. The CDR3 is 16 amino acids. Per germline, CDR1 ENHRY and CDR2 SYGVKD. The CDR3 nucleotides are TGTGCCATCAGTGAGTCTTGGTCGGGGGTGAACACTGAAGCTTTCTTT. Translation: CAISESWSGVNTEAFF.

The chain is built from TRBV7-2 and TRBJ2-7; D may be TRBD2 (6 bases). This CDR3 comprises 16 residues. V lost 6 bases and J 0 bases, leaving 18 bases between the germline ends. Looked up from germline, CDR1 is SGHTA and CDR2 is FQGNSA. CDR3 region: CASSSDLAYSSYEQYF. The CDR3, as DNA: TGTGCCAGCAGTTCAGACCTAGCGTATAGCTCCTACGAGCAGTACTTC.

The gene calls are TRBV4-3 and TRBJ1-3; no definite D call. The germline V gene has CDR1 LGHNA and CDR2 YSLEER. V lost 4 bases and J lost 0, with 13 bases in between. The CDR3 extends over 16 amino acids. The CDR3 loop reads CASSLSQAYSGNTIYF. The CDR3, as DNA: TGCGCCAGCAGCCTTTCCCAGGCATACTCTGGAAACACCATATATTTT.

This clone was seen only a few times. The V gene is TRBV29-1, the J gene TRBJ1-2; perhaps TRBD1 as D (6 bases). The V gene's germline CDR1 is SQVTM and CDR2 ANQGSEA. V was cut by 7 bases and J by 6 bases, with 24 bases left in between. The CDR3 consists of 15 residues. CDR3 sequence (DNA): TGCAGCGGATTGATAGATGGGGGCACCAGACATGGCTACACCTTC. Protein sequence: CSGLIDGGTRHGYTF. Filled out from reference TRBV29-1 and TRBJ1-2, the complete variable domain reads SAVISQKPSRDICQRGTSLTIQCQVDSQVTMMFWYRQQPGQSLTLIATANQGSEATYESGFVIDKFPISRPNLTFSTLTVSNMSPEDSSIYLCSGLIDGGTRHGYTFGSGTRLTVV.